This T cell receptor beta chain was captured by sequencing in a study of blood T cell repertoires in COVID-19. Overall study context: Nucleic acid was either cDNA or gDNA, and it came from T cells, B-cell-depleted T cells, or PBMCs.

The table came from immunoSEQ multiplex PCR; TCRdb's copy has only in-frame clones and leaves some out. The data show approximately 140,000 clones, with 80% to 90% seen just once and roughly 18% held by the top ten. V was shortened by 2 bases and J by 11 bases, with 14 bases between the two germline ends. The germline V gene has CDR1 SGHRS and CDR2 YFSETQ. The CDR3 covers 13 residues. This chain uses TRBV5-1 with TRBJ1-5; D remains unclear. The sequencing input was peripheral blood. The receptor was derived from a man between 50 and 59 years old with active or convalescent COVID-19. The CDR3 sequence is CASSFEGTSTQHF. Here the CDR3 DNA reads TGCGCCAGCAGCTTCGAGGGTACATCGACCCAGCATTTT.